This T cell receptor beta chain appears in the sequencing data of a study of identical twins. Study-wide points: Beta out-of-frame sequences displayed a weaker excess of sharing between twins. The study found that models underestimated out-of-frame TCR alpha sharing in monozygotic twins.

Comment on this clonotype: The target antigen is unknown.

The V gene end was trimmed by 3 bases and the J gene end by 1 base; junction bases not matched to a gene: 5. The CDR3 length is 16 residues. Germline CDR1 and CDR2: DFQATT and SNEGSKA (reference sequence). A universal primer site arose from template switching, and cDNA bore unique molecular identifiers. TCRdb itself ran the 5' RACE reads through MiXCR, one entry per CDR3 protein. The data hold about 240,000 distinct CDR3 sequences, with about 10% observed a single time. Sequenced sample: memory T cells sorted from blood. J is TRBJ2-3 and V is TRBV20-1, with 12 bases that match TRBD2. The sequence was obtained from a man aged 50-59 years in good health. The CDR3 coding sequence is TGCAGTGCTAGGTCGACTAGCGGGGGACGCACAGATACGCAGTATTTT. It encodes CSARSTSGGRTDTQYF.